This TCR beta chain derives from a study of radiation and T cells in renal cell carcinoma. The study's findings and limits: Baseline intratumoral clonotype presence is unknown without pretreatment biopsies.

From germline, CDR1 is SQVTM and CDR2 ANQGSEA. Deletions cut 7 bases from V and 4 bases from J, with 13 bases between. This CDR3 has 12 residues. As to this clone: Its specificity is not known.

Indicated time point: baseline pretreatment blood. The treatment here: 15 Gy SBRT to primary tumor, nephrectomy 4 weeks later. After SBRT, blood was collected at 2 and 4 weeks, plus baseline. Produced via immunoSEQ multiplex PCR; TCRdb's table is partial and in-frame only. The sample has 140,000 or so clones, approximately 90% seen once. This clonotype was sampled from a woman aged 45-59 years with renal cell carcinoma. The V and J genes are TRBV29-1 and TRBJ1-1; TRBD1 is a possible D gene (5 bases). The sequencing used blood, collected from a patient whose treatment included radiotherapy and nephrectomy. The CDR3 coding sequence is TGCAGCGCCGCCCGTGGGGCCACTGAAGCTTTCTTT. Protein product: CSAARGATEAFF.